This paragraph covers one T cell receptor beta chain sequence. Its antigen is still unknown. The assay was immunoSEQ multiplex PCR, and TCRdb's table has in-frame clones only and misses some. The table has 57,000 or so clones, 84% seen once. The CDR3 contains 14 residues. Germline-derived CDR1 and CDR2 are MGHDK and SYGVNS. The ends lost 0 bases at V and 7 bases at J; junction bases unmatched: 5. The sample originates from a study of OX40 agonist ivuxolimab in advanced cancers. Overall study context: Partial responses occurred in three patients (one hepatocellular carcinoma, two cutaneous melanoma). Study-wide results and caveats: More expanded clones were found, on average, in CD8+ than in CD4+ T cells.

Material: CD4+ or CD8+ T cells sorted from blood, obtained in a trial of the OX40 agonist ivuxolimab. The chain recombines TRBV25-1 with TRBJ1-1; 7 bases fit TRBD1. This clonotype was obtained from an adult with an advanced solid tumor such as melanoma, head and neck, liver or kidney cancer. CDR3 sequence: CASSEYRGDSEAFF. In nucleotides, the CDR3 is TGTGCCAGCAGTGAATATAGGGGGGACAGTGAAGCTTTCTTT.